This T cell receptor (beta chain) was found in a study of cytomegalovirus exposure and HLA in healthy donors. Study at large: Genotyping showed 81% of about 370 donors falling in the Caucasian-associated ancestry cluster.

On this clone itself: Its antigen is not identified.

This CDR3 has 15 residues. Germline lookup yields CDR1 MDHEN and CDR2 SYDVKM. V lost 10 bases, J lost 4 bases, and 22 bases lay in between. PCR primers comprised 60 Vbeta and 13 Jbeta primers. Generated by immunoSEQ multiplex PCR, the TCRdb table keeps only in-frame clones and is missing some. The sample contains some 110,000 clones, less than 80% of which appear only once. Study findings and constraints: Researchers reportedly found TCR beta sequences accurately predicted most subjects' HLA-A and HLA-B alleles. Cytomegalovirus association was listed for approximately 150 TCR beta chains. Many donors shared some public TCRs, even though most TCR sequences were rare.

The sequenced sample consisted of PBMCs. This TCR derives from a man aged 30-40 years in good health and CMV-seronegative. The chain links TRBV28 to TRBJ1-2; maybe TRBD1 (5 bases). In nucleotides, the CDR3 is TGTGCCACCGCAACAAGATCCCAGGGCACCTATGGCTACACCTTC. This translates into CATATRSQGTYGYTF.